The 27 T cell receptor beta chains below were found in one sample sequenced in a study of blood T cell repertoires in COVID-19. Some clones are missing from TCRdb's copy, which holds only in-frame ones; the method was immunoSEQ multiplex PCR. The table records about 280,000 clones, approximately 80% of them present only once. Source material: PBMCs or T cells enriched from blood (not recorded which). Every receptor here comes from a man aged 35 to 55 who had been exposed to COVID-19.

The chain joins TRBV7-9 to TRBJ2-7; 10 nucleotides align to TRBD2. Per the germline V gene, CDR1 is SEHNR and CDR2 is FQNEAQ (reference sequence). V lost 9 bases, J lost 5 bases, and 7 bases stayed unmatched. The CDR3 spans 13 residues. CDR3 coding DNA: TGTGCCAGTATTACTAGCGGGACCCACGAGCAGTACTTC. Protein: CASITSGTHEQYF. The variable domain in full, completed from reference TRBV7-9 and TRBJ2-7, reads DTGVSQNPRHKITKRGQNVTFRCDPISEHNRLYWYRQTLGQGPEFLTYFQNEAQLEKSRLLSDRFSAERPKGSFSTLEIQRTEQGDSAMYLCASITSGTHEQYFGPGTRLTVT.

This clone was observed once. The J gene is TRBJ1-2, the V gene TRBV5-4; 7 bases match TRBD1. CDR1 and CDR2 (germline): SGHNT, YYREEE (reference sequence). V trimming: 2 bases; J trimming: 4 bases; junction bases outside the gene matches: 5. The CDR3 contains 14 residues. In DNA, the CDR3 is TGTGCCAGCAGCTTAGGGGGCGCAGCCTATGGCTACACCTTC. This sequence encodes CASSLGGAAYGYTF.

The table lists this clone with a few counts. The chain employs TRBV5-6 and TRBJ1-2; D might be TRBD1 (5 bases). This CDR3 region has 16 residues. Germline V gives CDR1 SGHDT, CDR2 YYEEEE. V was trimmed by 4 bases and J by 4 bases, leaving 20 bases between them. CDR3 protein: CASSHDTMTAGYGYTF. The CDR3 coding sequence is TGTGCCAGCAGCCATGATACCATGACAGCCGGCTATGGCTACACCTTC.

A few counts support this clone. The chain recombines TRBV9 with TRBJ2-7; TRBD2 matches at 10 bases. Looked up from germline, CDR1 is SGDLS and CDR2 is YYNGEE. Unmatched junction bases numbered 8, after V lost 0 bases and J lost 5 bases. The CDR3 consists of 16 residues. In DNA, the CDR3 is TGTGCCAGCAGCGTAGGGGCTAGCGGGAGAGACCACGAGCAGTACTTC. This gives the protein CASSVGASGRDHEQYF.

CDR3 protein: CASSLLDRANTIYF. The CDR3 DNA reads TGTGCCAGCAGCTTACTGGACAGGGCGAACACCATATATTTT. The chain has TRBV7-8 and TRBJ1-3, with 8 bases aligning to TRBD1. Germline values: CDR1 SGHVS, CDR2 FQNEAQ. V lost 2 bases to trimming and J lost 7 bases; unmatched junction nucleotides: 4. This CDR3 is 14 amino acids long.

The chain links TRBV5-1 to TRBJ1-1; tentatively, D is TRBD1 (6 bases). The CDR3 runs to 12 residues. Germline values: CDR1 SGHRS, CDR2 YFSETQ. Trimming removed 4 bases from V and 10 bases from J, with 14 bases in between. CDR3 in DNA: TGCGCCAGCAGCCAGAAACAGGGAGCAGCTTTCTTT. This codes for CASSQKQGAAFF.

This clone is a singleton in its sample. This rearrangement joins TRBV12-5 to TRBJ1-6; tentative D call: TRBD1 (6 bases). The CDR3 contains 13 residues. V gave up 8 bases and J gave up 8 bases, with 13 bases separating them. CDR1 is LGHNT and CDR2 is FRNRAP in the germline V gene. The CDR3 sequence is CASNEGVDSPLHF. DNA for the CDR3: TGTGCTAGTAATGAGGGGGTCGATTCACCCCTCCACTTT.

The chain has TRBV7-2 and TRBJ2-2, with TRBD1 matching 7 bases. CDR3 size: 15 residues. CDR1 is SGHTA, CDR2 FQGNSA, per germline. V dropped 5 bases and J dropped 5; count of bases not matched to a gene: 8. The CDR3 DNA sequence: TGTGCCAGCAGCCCGCGACAGGGCTGGACCGGGGAGCTGTTTTTT. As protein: CASSPRQGWTGELFF.

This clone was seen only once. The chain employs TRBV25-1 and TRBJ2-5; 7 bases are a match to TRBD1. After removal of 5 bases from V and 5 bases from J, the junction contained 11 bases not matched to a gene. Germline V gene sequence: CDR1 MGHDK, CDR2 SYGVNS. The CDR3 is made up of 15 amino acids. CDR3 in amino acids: CASSLRQGWGETQYF. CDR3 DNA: TGTGCCAGCAGTCTCCGACAGGGTTGGGGGGAGACCCAGTACTTC.

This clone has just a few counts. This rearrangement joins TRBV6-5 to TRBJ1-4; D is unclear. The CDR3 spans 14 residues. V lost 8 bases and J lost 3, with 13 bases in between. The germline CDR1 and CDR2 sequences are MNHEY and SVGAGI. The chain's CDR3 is CASYRREANEKLFF. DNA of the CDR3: TGTGCCAGCTATCGGAGGGAGGCTAATGAAAAACTGTTTTTT.

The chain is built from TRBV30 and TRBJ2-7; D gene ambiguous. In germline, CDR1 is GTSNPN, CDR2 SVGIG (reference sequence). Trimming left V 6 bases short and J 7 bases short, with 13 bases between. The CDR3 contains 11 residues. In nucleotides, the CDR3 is TGTGCCTGTTCGCTGGCGGTGGAGCAGTACTTC. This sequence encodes CACSLAVEQYF.

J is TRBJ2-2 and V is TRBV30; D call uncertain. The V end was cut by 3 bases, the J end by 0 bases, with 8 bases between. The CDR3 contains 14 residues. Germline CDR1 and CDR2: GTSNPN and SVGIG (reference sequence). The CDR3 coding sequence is TGTGCCTGGAGGGAGTTTTCGAACACCGGGGAGCTGTTTTTT. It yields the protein CAWREFSNTGELFF.

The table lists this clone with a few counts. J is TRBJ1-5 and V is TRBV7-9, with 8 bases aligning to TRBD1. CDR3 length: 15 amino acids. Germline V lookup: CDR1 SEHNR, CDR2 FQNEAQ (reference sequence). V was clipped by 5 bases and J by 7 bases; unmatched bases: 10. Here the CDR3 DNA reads TGTGCCAGCAGCCCAAAGGACAGGGACGGGCAGCCCCAGCATTTT. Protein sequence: CASSPKDRDGQPQHF.

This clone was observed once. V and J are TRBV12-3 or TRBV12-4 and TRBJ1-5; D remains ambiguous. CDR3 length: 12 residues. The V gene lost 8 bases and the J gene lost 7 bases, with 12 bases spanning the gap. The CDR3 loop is CASDAGRQPQHF. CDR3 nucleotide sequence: TGTGCCAGCGACGCAGGCAGACAGCCCCAGCATTTT.

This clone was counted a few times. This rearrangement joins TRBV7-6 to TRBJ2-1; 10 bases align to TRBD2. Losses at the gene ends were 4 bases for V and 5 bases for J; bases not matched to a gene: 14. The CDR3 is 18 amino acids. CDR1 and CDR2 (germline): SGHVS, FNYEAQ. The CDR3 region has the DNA TGTGCCAGCAGCTCAGATCTTAGCGGGAGGACCCCCCACAATGAGCAGTTCTTC. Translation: CASSSDLSGRTPHNEQFF.

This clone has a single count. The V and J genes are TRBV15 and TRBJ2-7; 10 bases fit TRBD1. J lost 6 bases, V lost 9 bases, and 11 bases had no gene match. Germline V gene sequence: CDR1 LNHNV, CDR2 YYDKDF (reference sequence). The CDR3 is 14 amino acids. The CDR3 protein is CATLRDRGWGEQYF. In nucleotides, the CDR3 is TGTGCCACTCTCCGGGACAGGGGTTGGGGCGAGCAGTACTTC.

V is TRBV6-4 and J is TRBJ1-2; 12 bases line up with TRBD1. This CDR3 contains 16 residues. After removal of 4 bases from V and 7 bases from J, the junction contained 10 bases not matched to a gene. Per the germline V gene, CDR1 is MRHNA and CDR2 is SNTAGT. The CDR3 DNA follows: TGTGCCAGCAGTGTCGGCCCGGGACAGGGGGCCCGTGGCTACACCTTC. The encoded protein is CASSVGPGQGARGYTF.

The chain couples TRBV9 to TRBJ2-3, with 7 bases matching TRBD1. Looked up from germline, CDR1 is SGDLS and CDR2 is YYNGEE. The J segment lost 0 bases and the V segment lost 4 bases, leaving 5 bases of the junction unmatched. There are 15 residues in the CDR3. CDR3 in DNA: TGTGCCAGCAGCCGAACAGGGGTTAGCACAGATACGCAGTATTTT. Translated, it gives CASSRTGVSTDTQYF.

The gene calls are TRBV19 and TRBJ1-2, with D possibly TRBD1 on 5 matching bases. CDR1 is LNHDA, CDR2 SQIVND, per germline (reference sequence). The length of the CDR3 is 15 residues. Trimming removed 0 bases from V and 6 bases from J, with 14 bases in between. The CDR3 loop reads CASSIERGEVDGYTF. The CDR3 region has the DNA TGTGCCAGTAGTATAGAAAGGGGCGAGGTTGATGGCTACACCTTC.

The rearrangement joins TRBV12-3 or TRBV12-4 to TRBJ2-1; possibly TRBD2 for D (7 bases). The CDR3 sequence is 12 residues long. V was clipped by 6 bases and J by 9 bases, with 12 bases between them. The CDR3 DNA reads TGTGCCAGCAGCCCTAGGGGGGGTGAGCAGTTCTTC. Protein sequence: CASSPRGGEQFF.

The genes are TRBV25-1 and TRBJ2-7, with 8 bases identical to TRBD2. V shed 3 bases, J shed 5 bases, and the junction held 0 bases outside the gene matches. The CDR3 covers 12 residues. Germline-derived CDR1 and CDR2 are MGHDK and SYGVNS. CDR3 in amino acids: CASSEGLDEQYF. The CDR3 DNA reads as TGTGCCAGCAGTGAGGGACTAGACGAGCAGTACTTC.

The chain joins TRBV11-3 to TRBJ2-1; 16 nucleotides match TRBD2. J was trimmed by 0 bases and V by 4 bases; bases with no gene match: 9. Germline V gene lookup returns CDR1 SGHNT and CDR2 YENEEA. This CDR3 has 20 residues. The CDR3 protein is CASSSQGLAGGGSSYNEQFF. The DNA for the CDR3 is TGTGCCAGCAGCTCACAGGGACTAGCGGGAGGGGGAAGCTCCTACAATGAGCAGTTCTTC. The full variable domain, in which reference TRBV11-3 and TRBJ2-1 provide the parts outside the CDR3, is EAGVVQSPRYKIIEKKQPVAFWCNPISGHNTLYWYLQNLGQGPELLIRYENEEAVDDSQLPKDRFSAERLKGVDSTLKIQPAELGDSAVYLCASSSQGLAGGGSSYNEQFFGPGTRLTVL.

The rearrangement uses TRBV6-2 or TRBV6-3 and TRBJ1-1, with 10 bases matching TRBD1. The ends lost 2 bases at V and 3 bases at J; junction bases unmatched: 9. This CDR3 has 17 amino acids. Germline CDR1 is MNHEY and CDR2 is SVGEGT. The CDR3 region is CASSYQVGTGDYTEAFF. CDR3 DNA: TGTGCCAGCAGTTACCAAGTAGGGACAGGGGATTACACTGAAGCTTTCTTT.

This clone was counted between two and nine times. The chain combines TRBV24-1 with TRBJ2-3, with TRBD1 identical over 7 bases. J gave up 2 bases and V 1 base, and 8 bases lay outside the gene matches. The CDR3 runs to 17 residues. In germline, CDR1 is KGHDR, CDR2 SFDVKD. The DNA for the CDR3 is TGTGCCACCAGTGATTTCTGGGACAGCCGTTCCACAGATACGCAGTATTTT. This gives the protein CATSDFWDSRSTDTQYF.

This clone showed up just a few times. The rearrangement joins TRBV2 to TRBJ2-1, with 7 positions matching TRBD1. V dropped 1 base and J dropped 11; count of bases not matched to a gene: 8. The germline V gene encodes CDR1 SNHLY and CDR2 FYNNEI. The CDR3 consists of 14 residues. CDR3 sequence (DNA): TGTGCCAGCAGTGAAGGGACAGGCGGATTAAAGCAGTTCTTC. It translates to CASSEGTGGLKQFF. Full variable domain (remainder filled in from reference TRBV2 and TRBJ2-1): EPEVTQTPSHQVTQMGQEVILRCVPISNHLYFYWYRQILGQKVEFLVSFYNNEISEKSEIFDDQFSVERPDGSNFTLKIRSTKLEDSAMYFCASSEGTGGLKQFFGPGTRLTVL.

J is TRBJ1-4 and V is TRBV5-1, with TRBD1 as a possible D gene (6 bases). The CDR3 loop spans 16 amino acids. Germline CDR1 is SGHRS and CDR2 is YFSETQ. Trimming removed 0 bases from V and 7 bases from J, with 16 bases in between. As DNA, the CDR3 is TGCGCCAGCAGCTTGGCTCCGTCAGGGGCGGGTGAAAAACTGTTTTTT. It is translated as CASSLAPSGAGEKLFF.

CDR3 loop: CASSPRRDRNTEAFF. The CDR3 nucleotides read TGTGCCAGCAGCCCTCGCCGTGACAGGAACACTGAAGCTTTCTTT. The rearrangement joins TRBV3-1 (or the pseudogene TRBV3-2) to TRBJ1-1; D is perhaps TRBD1 (5 bases). The germline CDR1 and CDR2 sequences are LGHDT and YNNKEL (reference sequence). This CDR3 is 15 amino acids long. Trimming removed 4 bases from V and 1 base from J, with 13 bases in between.